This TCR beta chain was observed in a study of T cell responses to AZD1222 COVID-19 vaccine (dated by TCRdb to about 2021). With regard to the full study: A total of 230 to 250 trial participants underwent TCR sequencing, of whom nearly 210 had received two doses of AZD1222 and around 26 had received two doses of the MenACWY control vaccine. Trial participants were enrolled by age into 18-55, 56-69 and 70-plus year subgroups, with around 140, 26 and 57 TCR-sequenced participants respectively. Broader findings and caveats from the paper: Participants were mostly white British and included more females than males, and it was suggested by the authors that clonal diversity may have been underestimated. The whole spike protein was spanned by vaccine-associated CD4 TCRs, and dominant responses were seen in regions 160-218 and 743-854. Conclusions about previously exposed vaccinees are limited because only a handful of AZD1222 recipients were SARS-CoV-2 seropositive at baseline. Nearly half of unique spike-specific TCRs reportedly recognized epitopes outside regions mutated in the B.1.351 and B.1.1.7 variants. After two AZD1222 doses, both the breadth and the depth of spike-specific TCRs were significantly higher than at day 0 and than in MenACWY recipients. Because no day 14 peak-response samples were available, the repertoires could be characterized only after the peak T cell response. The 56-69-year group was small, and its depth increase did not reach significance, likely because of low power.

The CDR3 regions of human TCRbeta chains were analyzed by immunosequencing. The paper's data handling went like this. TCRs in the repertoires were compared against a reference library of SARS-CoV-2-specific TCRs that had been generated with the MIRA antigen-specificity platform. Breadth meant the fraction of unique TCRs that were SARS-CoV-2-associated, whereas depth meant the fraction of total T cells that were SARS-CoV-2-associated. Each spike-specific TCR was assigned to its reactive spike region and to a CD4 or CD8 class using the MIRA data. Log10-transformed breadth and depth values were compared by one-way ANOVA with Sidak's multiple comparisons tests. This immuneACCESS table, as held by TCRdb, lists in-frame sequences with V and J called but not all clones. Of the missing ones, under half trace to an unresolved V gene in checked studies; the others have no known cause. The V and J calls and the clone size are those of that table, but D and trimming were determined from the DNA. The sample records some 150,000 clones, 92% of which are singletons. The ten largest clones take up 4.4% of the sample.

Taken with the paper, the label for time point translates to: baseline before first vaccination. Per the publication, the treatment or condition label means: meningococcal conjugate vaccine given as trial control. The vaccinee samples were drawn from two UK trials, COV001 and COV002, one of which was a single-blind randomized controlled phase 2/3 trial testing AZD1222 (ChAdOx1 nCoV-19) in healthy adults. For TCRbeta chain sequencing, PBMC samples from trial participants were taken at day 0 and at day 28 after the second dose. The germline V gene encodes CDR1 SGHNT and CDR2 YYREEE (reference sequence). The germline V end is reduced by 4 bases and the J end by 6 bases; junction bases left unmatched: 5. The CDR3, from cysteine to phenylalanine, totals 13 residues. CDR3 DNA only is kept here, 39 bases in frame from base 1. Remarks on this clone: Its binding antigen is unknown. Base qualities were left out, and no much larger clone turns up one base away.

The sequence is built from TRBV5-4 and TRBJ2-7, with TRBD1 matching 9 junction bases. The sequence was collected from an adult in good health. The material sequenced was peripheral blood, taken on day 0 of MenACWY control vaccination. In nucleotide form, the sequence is TGTGCCAGCAGCGGAGGGACAGGGCCCGAGCAGTACTTC. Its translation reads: CASSGGTGPEQYF.